The 6 T cell receptor beta chains reported below all come from one sample, sequenced in a study of prognosis after radiotherapy for stage I lung cancer. Starting from genomic DNA, TCR beta CDR3 was amplified through two-round multiplex PCR. Each TRBV and TRBJ gene had its own primer in the first PCR round. MiXCR was run by TCRdb on the multiplex PCR reads, yielding one entry per CDR3 protein. The sample holds around 60,000 distinct CDR3 sequences, about 25% seen once. The sequenced sample was PBMCs, obtained before or after stereotactic body radiation therapy (not recorded which). Receptors were obtained from a donor of 50 years or more with non-small cell lung cancer.

Note on this clonotype: This sequence is one base from a far larger clone and is likely a read error. The rearrangement uses TRBV25-1 and TRBJ2-3; TRBD2 matches 8 bases. Trimming removed 5 bases from V and 3 bases from J; junction bases left unmatched: 10. The V gene's germline CDR1 is MGHDK and CDR2 SYGVNS. The CDR3 totals 16 residues. As DNA, the CDR3 is TGTGCCAGCAGTCAGTTCGGGGGGGCTAGTACAGATACGCAGTATTTT. Amino acid sequence: CASSQFGGASTDTQYF.

With regard to this clonotype: The junction does not match germline at one end; this may be a read error. The chain links TRBV7-2 to TRBJ1-2; tentatively, D is TRBD1 (6 bases). CDR3 length equals 14 residues. The germline gives CDR1 SGHTA, CDR2 FQGNSA. The CDR3 region is CASSRGAPNDGYTF. The CDR3 DNA reads TGTGCCAGCAGCCGGGGGGCCCCTAACGATGGCTACACCTTC.

The sample holds many counts of this clonotype. The gene calls are TRBV6-5 and TRBJ1-3; D might be TRBD1 (6 bases). This CDR3 is 17 amino acids long. Per germline, CDR1 MNHEY and CDR2 SVGAGI. Trimming shortened V by 0 bases and J by 0 bases, and 12 bases separated the two germline ends. CDR3 sequence reads: CASSYSTGRFSGNTIYF. DNA for the CDR3: TGTGCCAGCAGTTACTCGACAGGAAGGTTCTCTGGAAACACCATATATTTT.

This clonotype was counted ten times or more. The chain combines TRBV7-2 with TRBJ1-1, with D unclear. Germline CDR1 is SGHTA and CDR2 is FQGNSA. Trimming cost V 5 bases and J 7 bases, with 11 bases left between them. The CDR3 is 12 amino acids. The CDR3 is CASSSIRHEAFF. In DNA form, the CDR3 reads TGTGCCAGCAGCAGCATACGGCATGAAGCTTTCTTT. The full variable domain, with the rest looked up from reference TRBV7-2 and TRBJ1-1, is GAGVSQSPSNKVTEKGKDVELRCDPISGHTALYWYRQSLGQGLEFLIYFQGNSAPDKSGLPSDRFSAERTGGSVSTLTIQRTQQEDSAVYLCASSSIRHEAFFGQGTRLTVV.

Worth noting for this clonotype: A much larger clone lies a single base off, so this may be a read error. The rearrangement uses TRBV11-2 and TRBJ2-5, with no clear D. CDR1 and CDR2 (germline): SGHAT, FQNNGV. Trimming removed 2 bases at V and 3 bases at J, with 4 bases between. This CDR3 comprises 12 residues. CDR3 sequence reads: CASSLSEETQYF. DNA for the CDR3: TGTGCCAGCAGCTTATCGGAAGAGACCCAGTACTTC.

In its sample, this clonotype was seen many times. This chain joins TRBV7-2 and TRBJ1-5; 7 bases agree with TRBD1. Germline V gene sequence: CDR1 SGHTA, CDR2 FQGNSA. This CDR3 has 14 residues. Unmatched junction bases numbered 2, after V lost 4 bases and J lost 2 bases. CDR3 in amino acids: CASSSGQGNQPQHF. CDR3 sequence (DNA): TGTGCCAGCAGCTCCGGACAGGGCAATCAGCCCCAGCATTTT.